The 25 T cell receptor beta chains in this list originate from one sample, sequenced in a study of control samples from healthy donors and cancer patients. Some clones are missing from TCRdb's copy, which holds only in-frame ones; the method was immunoSEQ multiplex PCR. The sample has tens of thousands of clones, 90% seen once. Sequenced input: blood. The receptors shown here come from a woman between 18 and 29 years old in good health.

This clone was picked up one time. V gene TRBV14 combines with J gene TRBJ1-2, with a weak D call TRBD1 (5 bases). CDR1 SGHDN and CDR2 FVKESK come from the germline V gene. Trimming pared 4 bases from V and 7 bases from J, leaving 19 bases between. This CDR3 region has 15 residues. CDR3: CASSLRPDGGSGYTF. The CDR3 nucleotides read TGTGCCAGCAGCCTACGACCGGACGGGGGAAGTGGCTACACCTTC.

J is TRBJ2-7 and V is TRBV5-1, with TRBD1 as a possible D gene (5 bases). The CDR3 loop spans 13 amino acids. Per the germline V gene, CDR1 is SGHRS and CDR2 is YFSETQ. The ends were cut back, 6 bases at V and 0 bases at J, with 10 bases in the middle. The CDR3 here is CASNTGSSYEQYF. In DNA, the CDR3 is TGCGCCAGCAATACAGGTAGCTCCTACGAGCAGTACTTC.

This rearrangement joins TRBV24-1 to TRBJ1-5; TRBD1 is a possible D gene (5 bases). Trimming stripped 4 bases from V and 4 bases from J, with 10 bases between. This CDR3 has 14 amino acids. Germline V gene data show CDR1 as KGHDR and CDR2 as SFDVKD. CDR3 amino acids: CATSDLTVNQPQHF. CDR3 nucleotides: TGTGCCACCAGTGACCTGACAGTGAATCAGCCCCAGCATTTT.

In its sample, this clone was seen once. The chain is built from TRBV4-2 and TRBJ2-3; D ambiguous. The CDR3 length is 15 residues. V was cut by 0 bases and J by 6 bases, with 13 bases left in between. The germline V gene has CDR1 LGHNA and CDR2 YNFKEQ. The CDR3 DNA follows: TGTGCCAGCAGCCAAGATATCAGTTTTCCGGATACGCAGTATTTT. Its protein is CASSQDISFPDTQYF.

The rearrangement uses TRBV9 and TRBJ2-1; a weak D match, TRBD2 (7 bases). Germline CDR1 and CDR2: SGDLS and YYNGEE. Trimming pared 4 bases from V and 0 bases from J, leaving 17 bases between. This CDR3 has 17 amino acids. The CDR3 nucleotides read TGTGCCAGCAGCATTCCCAAAGGGGGGGGCTCCTACAATGAGCAGTTCTTC. It encodes CASSIPKGGGSYNEQFF.

The V call is TRBV29-1, the J call TRBJ1-4, with TRBD1 identical over 8 bases. The length of the CDR3 is 13 residues. Trimming at V came to 4 bases and at J to 6 bases, leaving 4 bases not matched to a gene. Germline V gives CDR1 SQVTM, CDR2 ANQGSEA. CDR3 coding DNA: TGCAGCGTTGTTGGACAGGGCGATGAAAAACTGTTTTTT. This encodes CSVVGQGDEKLFF.

The chain joins TRBV4-1 to TRBJ1-5; 10 nucleotides line up with TRBD1. With V trimmed by 0 bases and J by 8 bases, 10 bases remained unmatched. Germline V gives CDR1 MGHRA, CDR2 YSYEKL. The CDR3 has 17 residues. In DNA form, the CDR3 reads TGCGCCAGCAGCCAAGATGAGGGGACAGGGGATTGGGAGCCCCAGCATTTT. Translation: CASSQDEGTGDWEPQHF.

The chain uses TRBV4-1 and TRBJ2-7; D is unresolved. From germline, CDR1 is MGHRA and CDR2 YSYEKL. Trimming removed 0 bases at V and 0 bases at J, with 12 bases between. The CDR3 spans 16 residues. CDR3 amino acids: CASSQEHFQSSYEQYF. The CDR3 DNA reads as TGCGCCAGCAGCCAAGAACACTTCCAGAGCTCCTACGAGCAGTACTTC.

CDR3 coding DNA: TGTGCCACCAGCAGGTCCGGGACAGGGTATAACTATGGCTACACCTTC. It codes for CATSRSGTGYNYGYTF. This chain uses TRBV15 with TRBJ1-2; 9 nucleotides align to TRBD1. The V gene's germline CDR1 is LNHNV and CDR2 YYDKDF (reference sequence). V was clipped by 3 bases and J by 1 base; unmatched bases: 6. This CDR3 region has 16 residues.

The chain uses TRBV10-3 and TRBJ1-1; no definite D call. CDR1 is ENHRY, CDR2 SYGVKD, per germline. This CDR3 has 14 amino acids. Trimming stripped 4 bases from V and 1 base from J, with 10 bases between. In nucleotides, the CDR3 is TGTGCCATCAGTGGGGCCGGGAGGAACACTGAAGCTTTCTTT. Its protein product is CAISGAGRNTEAFF.

The table lists this clone with a count of one. This chain uses TRBV18 with TRBJ2-1; 10 nucleotides line up with TRBD1. The CDR3 loop spans 16 amino acids. With V trimmed by 3 bases and J by 8 bases, 10 bases remained unmatched. In germline, CDR1 is KGHSH, CDR2 LQKENI. The CDR3 DNA follows: TGTGCCAGCTCACCGCCCCGCGGACAGGGGGTCCATGAGCAGTTCTTC. It codes for CASSPPRGQGVHEQFF.

The genes are TRBV24-1 and TRBJ2-5; 10 bases align to TRBD1. CDR3 size: 19 residues. Germline CDR1 is KGHDR and CDR2 is SFDVKD. The V gene end was trimmed by 2 bases and the J gene end by 5 bases; junction bases not matched to a gene: 16. The CDR3 DNA reads TGTGCCACCAGTGATTCCTCCGCGAACCCCGACAGGGGGCCGGAGACCCAGTACTTC. This sequence encodes CATSDSSANPDRGPETQYF.

This clone has only a few counts. The V and J genes are TRBV19 and TRBJ1-1; D unresolved. From germline, CDR1 is LNHDA and CDR2 SQIVND (reference sequence). The CDR3 is made up of 14 amino acids. V was clipped by 3 bases and J by 4 bases, with 12 bases between them. DNA of the CDR3: TGTGCCAGTAGTATCGTCAGGACGGGCACTGAAGCTTTCTTT. Its translation is CASSIVRTGTEAFF.

V gene TRBV5-5 combines with J gene TRBJ2-5; D may be TRBD2 (6 bases). This CDR3 spans 15 amino acids. Deletions cut 6 bases from V and 5 bases from J, with 20 bases between. Germline V gene lookup returns CDR1 SGHKS and CDR2 YYEKEE (reference sequence). For the CDR3, the DNA is TGTGCCAGCACTGATCCCCCCGGCGGGGTGGAGACCCAGTACTTC. It yields the protein CASTDPPGGVETQYF.

The chain recombines TRBV9 with TRBJ1-1; possibly TRBD1 for D (6 bases). The CDR3 covers 13 residues. The germline CDR1 and CDR2 sequences are SGDLS and YYNGEE. The V gene lost 0 bases and the J gene lost 3 bases, with 6 bases spanning the gap. The CDR3: CASSVGQDTEAFF. Here the CDR3 DNA reads TGTGCCAGCAGCGTAGGACAGGACACTGAAGCTTTCTTT. Full variable domain (missing parts from reference TRBV9 and TRBJ1-1): DSGVTQTPKHLITATGQRVTLRCSPRSGDLSVYWYQQSLDQGLQFLIQYYNGEERAKGNILERFSAQQFPDLHSELNLSSLELGDSALYFCASSVGQDTEAFFGQGTRLTVV.

V gene TRBV21-1 combines with J gene TRBJ1-1; the DNA was not used to check the table's D call, TRBD1. TRBV21-1 is termed a pseudogene. The CDR3 consists of 16 residues. For the CDR3, the DNA is TGTGCCAGCCGTACCCAGGGACAGGGGGTTTTCACTGAAGCTTTCTTT. Its protein product is CASRTQGQGVFTEAFF.

DNA of the CDR3: TGTGCCAGCAGTTTAGGGACAGGGGGCCCTGAAGCTTTCTTT. Translation gives CASSLGTGGPEAFF. The genes are TRBV27 and TRBJ1-1; 12 bases agree with TRBD1. Germline assignment: CDR1 MNHEY and CDR2 SMNVEV (reference sequence). The CDR3 spans 14 residues. V lost 2 bases, J lost 6 bases, and 1 base stayed unmatched.

About this clone itself: Other nucleotide sequences from this sample produce the same CDR3. This chain joins TRBV18 and TRBJ1-2; 8 positions agree with TRBD1. Germline assignment: CDR1 KGHSH and CDR2 LQKENI. The CDR3 has 15 amino acids. V dropped 3 bases and J dropped 6; count of bases not matched to a gene: 9. The CDR3 DNA follows: TGTGCCAGCTCACCTCAGGGGGCAGGGTTTGATGGCTACACCTTC. The encoded protein is CASSPQGAGFDGYTF.

This clone is a singleton in its sample. The chain is built from TRBV10-1 and TRBJ2-1; 7 nucleotides line up with TRBD1. The germline CDR1 and CDR2 sequences are WNHNN and SYGVQD (reference sequence). V lost 7 bases and J lost 5; bases outside the gene matches: 5. This CDR3 spans 13 amino acids. DNA of the CDR3: TGCGCCAGCACCGAGGGACAGAACAATGAGCAGTTCTTC. Its translation: CASTEGQNNEQFF.

This clone was recorded a few times. The rearrangement links TRBV4-1 to TRBJ2-7, with TRBD1 identical over 8 bases. With 0 bases clipped from V and 3 bases from J, the junction kept 4 bases outside the gene matches. The germline gives CDR1 MGHRA, CDR2 YSYEKL. CDR3 length equals 15 residues. CDR3 in amino acids: CASSQEPGGIYEQYF. CDR3 nucleotide sequence: TGCGCCAGCAGCCAAGAACCAGGGGGCATCTACGAGCAGTACTTC.

This rearrangement joins TRBV7-9 to TRBJ1-2; D gene uncertain. This CDR3 has 11 residues. Germline V gene lookup returns CDR1 SEHNR and CDR2 FQNEAQ (reference sequence). The V gene lost 2 bases and the J gene lost 6 bases, with 4 bases spanning the gap. CDR3 region: CASSLKDGYTF. CDR3 bases: TGTGCCAGCAGCTTAAAAGATGGCTACACCTTC. The whole variable domain, remainder taken from reference TRBV7-9 and TRBJ1-2, is DTGVSQNPRHKITKRGQNVTFRCDPISEHNRLYWYRQTLGQGPEFLTYFQNEAQLEKSRLLSDRFSAERPKGSFSTLEIQRTEQGDSAMYLCASSLKDGYTFGSGTRLTVV.

This chain links TRBV5-1 with TRBJ2-7; either TRBD1 or TRBD2 may fit D (5 bases each). This CDR3 region has 17 residues. Germline V gene sequence: CDR1 SGHRS, CDR2 YFSETQ. The germline V and J ends were trimmed by 0 bases and 5 bases, with 21 bases remaining between them. The CDR3 DNA is TGCGCCAGCAGCTTGGGGGGGACGGATGGCAGGGCCCACGAGCAGTACTTC. Translating gives CASSLGGTDGRAHEQYF.

This chain connects TRBV10-3 to TRBJ1-2, with TRBD1 identical over 7 bases. The CDR3 is made up of 12 amino acids. Germline-derived CDR1 and CDR2 are ENHRY and SYGVKD. V shed 8 bases, J shed 5 bases, and the junction held 5 bases outside the gene matches. CDR3 residues: CAIGQAEYGYTF. CDR3 DNA: TGTGCCATCGGACAGGCCGAATATGGCTACACCTTC.

The J gene is TRBJ2-1, the V gene TRBV19; TRBD1 or TRBD2 may be the D gene (6 bases each). Germline V CDR1 and CDR2: LNHDA, SQIVND (reference sequence). V lost 2 bases and J lost 4, with 12 bases in between. The length of the CDR3 is 15 residues. The CDR3 sequence: CASSIRPGAYNEQFF. CDR3 DNA sequence: TGTGCCAGTAGTATACGCCCGGGGGCGTACAATGAGCAGTTCTTC.

This clone occurred once. The chain employs TRBV7-9 and TRBJ1-2; 8 bases map to TRBD1. The CDR3 is 16 residues long. Germline CDR1 is SEHNR and CDR2 is FQNEAQ (reference sequence). Trimming cost V 1 base and J 2 bases; bases outside gene matches: 6. CDR3 residues: CASSLVPTGANYGYTF. In DNA, the CDR3 is TGTGCCAGCAGCTTAGTTCCGACAGGGGCCAACTATGGCTACACCTTC.